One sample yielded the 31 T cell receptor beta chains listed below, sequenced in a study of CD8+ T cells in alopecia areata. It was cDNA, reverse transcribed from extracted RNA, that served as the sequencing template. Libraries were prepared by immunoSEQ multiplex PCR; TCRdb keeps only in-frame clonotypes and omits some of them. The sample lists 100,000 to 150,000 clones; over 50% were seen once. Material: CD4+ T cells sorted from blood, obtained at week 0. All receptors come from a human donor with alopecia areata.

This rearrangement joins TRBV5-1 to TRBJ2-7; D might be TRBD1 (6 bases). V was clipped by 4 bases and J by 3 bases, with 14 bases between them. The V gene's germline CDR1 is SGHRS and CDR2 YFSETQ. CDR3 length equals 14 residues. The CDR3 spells CASSPQGQGYEQYF. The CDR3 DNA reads TGCGCCAGCAGCCCCCAGGGACAAGGCTACGAGCAGTACTTC.

CDR3 residues: CASSYSTQRGGEQFF. The CDR3 region has the DNA TGTGCCAGCAGTTACTCGACCCAGCGGGGGGGTGAGCAGTTCTTC. The V call is TRBV6-5, the J call TRBJ2-1, with 10 bases identical to TRBD2. Trimming cost V 0 bases and J 9 bases; bases outside gene matches: 5. The CDR3 covers 15 residues. Germline CDR1 MNHEY, CDR2 SVGAGI.

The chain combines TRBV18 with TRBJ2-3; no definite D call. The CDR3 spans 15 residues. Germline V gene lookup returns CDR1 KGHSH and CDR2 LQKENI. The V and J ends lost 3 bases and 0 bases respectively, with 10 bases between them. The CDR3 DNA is TGTGCCAGCTCACCGGACGGAAGGAGCACAGATACGCAGTATTTT. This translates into CASSPDGRSTDTQYF.

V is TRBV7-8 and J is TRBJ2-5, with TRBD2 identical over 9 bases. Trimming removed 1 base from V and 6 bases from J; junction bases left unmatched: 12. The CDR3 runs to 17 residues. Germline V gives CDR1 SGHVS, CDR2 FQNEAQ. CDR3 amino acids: CASSLDFGREGRQTQYF. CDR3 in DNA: TGTGCCAGCAGCTTAGATTTCGGGCGGGAGGGCAGGCAGACCCAGTACTTC.

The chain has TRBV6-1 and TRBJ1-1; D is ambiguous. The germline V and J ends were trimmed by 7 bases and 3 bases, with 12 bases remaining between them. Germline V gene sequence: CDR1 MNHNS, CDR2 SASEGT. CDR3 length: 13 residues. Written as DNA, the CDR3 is TGTGCCAGCACTCGAATAGTGGACACTGAAGCTTTCTTT. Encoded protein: CASTRIVDTEAFF.

CDR3 protein: CAWRRTLVTEAFF. CDR3 nucleotides: TGTGCCTGGAGGCGCACACTGGTCACTGAAGCTTTCTTT. The chain couples TRBV30 to TRBJ1-1; D call uncertain. Trimming removed 3 bases at V and 4 bases at J, with 12 bases between. The CDR3 runs to 13 residues. Looked up from germline, CDR1 is GTSNPN and CDR2 is SVGIG (reference sequence).

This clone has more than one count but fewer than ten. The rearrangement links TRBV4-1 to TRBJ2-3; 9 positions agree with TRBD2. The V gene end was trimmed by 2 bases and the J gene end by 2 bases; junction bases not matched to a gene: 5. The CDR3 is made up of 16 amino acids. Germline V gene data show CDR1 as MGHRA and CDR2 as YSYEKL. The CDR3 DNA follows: TGCGCCAGCAGCCAAAACCCTAGCGGGGCCACAGATACGCAGTATTTT. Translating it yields CASSQNPSGATDTQYF.

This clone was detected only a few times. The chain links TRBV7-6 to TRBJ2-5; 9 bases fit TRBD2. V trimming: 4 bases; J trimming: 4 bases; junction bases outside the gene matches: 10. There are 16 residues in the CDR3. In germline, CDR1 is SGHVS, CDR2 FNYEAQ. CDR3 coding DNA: TGTGCCAGCAGCTCTTTCCGGACTAGCGCTAGAGAGACCCAGTACTTC. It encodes CASSSFRTSARETQYF. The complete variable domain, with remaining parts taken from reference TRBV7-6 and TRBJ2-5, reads GAGVSQSPRYKVTKRGQDVALRCDPISGHVSLYWYRQALGQGPEFLTYFNYEAQQDKSGLPNDRFSAERPEGSISTLTIQRTEQRDSAMYRCASSSFRTSARETQYFGPGTRLLVL.

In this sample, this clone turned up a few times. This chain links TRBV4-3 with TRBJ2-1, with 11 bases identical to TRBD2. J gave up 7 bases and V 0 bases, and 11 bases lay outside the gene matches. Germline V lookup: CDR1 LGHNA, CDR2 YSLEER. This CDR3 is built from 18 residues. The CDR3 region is CASSQDKLGASGRNEQFF. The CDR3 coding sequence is TGCGCCAGCAGCCAAGATAAATTAGGGGCTAGCGGGAGGAATGAGCAGTTCTTC.

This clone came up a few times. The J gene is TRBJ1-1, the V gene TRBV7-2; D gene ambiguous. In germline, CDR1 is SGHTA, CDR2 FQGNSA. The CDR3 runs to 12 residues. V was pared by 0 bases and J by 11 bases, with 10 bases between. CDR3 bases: TGTGCCAGCAGCTTAGCGCAAGCCAGGGCTTTCTTT. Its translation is CASSLAQARAFF.

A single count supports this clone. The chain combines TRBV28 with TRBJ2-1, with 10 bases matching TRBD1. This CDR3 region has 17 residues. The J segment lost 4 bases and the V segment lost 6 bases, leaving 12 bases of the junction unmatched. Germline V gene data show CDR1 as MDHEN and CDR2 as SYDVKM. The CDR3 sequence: CASSPTLGTGVYNEQFF. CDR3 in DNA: TGTGCCAGCAGCCCCACCCTCGGGACAGGGGTTTACAATGAGCAGTTCTTC.

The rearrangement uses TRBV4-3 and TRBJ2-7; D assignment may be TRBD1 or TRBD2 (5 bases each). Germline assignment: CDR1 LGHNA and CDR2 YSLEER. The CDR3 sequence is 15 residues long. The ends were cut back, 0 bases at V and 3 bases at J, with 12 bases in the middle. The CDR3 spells CASSQDVGTFYEQYF. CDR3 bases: TGCGCCAGCAGCCAAGATGTCGGGACGTTCTACGAGCAGTACTTC.

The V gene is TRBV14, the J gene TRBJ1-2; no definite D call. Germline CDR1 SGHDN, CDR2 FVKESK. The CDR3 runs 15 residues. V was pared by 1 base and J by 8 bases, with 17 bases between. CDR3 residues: CASSQVSEGHRGYTF. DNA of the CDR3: TGTGCCAGCAGCCAAGTATCGGAGGGCCATCGGGGCTACACCTTC.

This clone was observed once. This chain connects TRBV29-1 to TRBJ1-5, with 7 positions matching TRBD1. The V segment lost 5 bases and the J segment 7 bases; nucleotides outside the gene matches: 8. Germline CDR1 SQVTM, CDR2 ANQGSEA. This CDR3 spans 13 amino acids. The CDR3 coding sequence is TGCAGCGTTAGACAGGGAATAGGGCAGCCCCAGCATTTT. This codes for CSVRQGIGQPQHF.

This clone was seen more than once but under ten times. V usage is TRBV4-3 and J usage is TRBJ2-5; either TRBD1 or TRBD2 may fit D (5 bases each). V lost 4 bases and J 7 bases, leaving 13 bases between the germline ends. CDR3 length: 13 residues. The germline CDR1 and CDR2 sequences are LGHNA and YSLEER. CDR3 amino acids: CASSPERDGTQYF. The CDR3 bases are TGCGCCAGCAGCCCGGAGAGGGACGGGACCCAGTACTTC.

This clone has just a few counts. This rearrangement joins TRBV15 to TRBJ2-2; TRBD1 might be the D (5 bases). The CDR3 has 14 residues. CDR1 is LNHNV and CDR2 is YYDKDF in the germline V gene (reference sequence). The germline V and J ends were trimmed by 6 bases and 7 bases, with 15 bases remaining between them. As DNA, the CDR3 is TGTGCCACCAGGAAAGCAGCAGGGTTCGGGGAGCTGTTTTTT. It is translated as CATRKAAGFGELFF.

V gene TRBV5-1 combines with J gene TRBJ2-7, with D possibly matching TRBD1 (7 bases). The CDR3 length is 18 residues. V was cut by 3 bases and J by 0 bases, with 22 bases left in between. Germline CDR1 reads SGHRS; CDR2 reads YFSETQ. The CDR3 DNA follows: TGCGCCAGCAGCTCACCACCCCACAGGGGAGGCTTCTCCTACGAGCAGTACTTC. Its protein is CASSSPPHRGGFSYEQYF.

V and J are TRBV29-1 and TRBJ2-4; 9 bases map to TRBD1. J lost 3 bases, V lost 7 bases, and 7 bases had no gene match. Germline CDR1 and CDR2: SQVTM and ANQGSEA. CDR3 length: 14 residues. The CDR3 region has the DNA TGCAGCGCCGGGCGACAGGGGGACAAAAACATTCAGTACTTC. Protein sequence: CSAGRQGDKNIQYF.

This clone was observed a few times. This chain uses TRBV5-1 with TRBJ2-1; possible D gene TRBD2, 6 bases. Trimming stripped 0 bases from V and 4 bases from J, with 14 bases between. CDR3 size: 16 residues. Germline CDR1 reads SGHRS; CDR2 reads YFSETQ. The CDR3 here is CASSLDSAGSYNEQFF. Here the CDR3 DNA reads TGCGCCAGCAGCTTGGATAGCGCGGGATCTTACAATGAGCAGTTCTTC.

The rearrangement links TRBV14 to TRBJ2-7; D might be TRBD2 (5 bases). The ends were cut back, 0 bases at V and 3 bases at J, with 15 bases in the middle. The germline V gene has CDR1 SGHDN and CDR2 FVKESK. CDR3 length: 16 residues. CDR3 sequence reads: CASSQDGEITYYEQYF. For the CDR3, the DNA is TGTGCCAGCAGCCAAGACGGGGAAATTACTTACTACGAGCAGTACTTC.

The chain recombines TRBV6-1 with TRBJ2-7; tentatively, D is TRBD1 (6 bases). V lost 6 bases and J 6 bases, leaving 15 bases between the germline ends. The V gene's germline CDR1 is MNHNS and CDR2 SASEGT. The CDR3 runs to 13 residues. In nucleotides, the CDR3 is TGTGCCAGCAGCCGGACAGCCCCCTTCGAGCAGTACTTC. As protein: CASSRTAPFEQYF.

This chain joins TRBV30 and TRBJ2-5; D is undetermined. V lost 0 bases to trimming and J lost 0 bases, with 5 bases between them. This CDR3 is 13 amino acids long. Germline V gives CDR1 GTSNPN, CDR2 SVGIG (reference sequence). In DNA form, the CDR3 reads TGTGCCTGGAGTGTAGGGTACCAAGAGACCCAGTACTTC. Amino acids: CAWSVGYQETQYF.

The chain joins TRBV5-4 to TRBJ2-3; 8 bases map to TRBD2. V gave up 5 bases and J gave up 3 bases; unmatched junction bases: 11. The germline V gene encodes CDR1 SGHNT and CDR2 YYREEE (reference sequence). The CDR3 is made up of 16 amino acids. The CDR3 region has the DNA TGTGCCAGCAGAAGCGGACTAGCTTCGGCAACAGATACGCAGTATTTT. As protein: CASRSGLASATDTQYF.

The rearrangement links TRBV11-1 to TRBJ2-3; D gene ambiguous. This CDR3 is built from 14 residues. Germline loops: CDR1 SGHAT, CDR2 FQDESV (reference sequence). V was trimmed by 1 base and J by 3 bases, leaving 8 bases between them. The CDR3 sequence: CASSLDLQTDTQYF. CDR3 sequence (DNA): TGTGCCAGCAGCTTAGACCTCCAAACAGATACGCAGTATTTT. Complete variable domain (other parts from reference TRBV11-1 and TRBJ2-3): EAEVAQSPRYKITEKSQAVAFWCDPISGHATLYWYRQILGQGPELLVQFQDESVVDDSQLPKDRFSAERLKGVDSTLKIQPAELGDSAMYLCASSLDLQTDTQYFGPGTRLTVL.

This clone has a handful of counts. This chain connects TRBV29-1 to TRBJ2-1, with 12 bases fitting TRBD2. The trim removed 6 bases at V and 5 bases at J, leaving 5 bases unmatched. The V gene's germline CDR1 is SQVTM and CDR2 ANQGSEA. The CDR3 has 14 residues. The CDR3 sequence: CSVQRLAGDNEQFF. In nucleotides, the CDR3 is TGCAGCGTCCAAAGACTAGCGGGGGACAATGAGCAGTTCTTC.

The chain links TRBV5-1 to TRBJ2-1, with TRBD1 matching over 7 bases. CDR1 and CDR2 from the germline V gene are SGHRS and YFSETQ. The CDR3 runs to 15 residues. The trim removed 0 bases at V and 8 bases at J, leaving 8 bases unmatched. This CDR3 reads CASSLAAGGNYEQFF. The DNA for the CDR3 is TGCGCCAGCAGCTTGGCGGCAGGGGGTAACTATGAGCAGTTCTTC.

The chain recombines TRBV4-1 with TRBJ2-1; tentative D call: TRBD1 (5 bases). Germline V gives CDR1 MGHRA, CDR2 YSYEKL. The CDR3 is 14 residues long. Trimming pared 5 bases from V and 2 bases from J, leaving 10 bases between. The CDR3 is CASSGSGTYNEQFF. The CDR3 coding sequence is TGCGCCAGCAGCGGCTCAGGGACCTACAATGAGCAGTTCTTC.

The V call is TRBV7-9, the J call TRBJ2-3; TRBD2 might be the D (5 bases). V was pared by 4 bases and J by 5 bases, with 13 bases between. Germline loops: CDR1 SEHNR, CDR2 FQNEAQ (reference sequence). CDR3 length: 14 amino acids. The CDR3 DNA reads TGTGCCAGCAGCTCCGGGATCCGGGGAGATACGCAGTATTTT. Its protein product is CASSSGIRGDTQYF.

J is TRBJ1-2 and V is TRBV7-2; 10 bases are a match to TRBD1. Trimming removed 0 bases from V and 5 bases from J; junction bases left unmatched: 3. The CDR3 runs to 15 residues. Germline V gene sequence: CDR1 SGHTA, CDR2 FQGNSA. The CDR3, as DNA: TGTGCCAGCAGCTTAGCTGGGACAGGGGCTTATGGCTACACCTTC. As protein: CASSLAGTGAYGYTF.

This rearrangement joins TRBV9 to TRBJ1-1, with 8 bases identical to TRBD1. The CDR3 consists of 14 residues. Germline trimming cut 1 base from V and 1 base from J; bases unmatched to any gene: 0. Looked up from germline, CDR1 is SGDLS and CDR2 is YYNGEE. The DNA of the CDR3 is TGTGCCAGCAGCGTACAGGGGGCGAACACTGAAGCTTTCTTT. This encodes CASSVQGANTEAFF.

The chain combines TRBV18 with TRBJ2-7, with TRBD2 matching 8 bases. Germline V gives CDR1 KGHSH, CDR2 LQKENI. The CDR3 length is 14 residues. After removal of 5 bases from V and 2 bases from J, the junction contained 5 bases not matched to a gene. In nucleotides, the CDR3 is TGTGCCAGCTCAAAAGCGGGGGCGACCTACGAGCAGTACTTC. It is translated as CASSKAGATYEQYF.